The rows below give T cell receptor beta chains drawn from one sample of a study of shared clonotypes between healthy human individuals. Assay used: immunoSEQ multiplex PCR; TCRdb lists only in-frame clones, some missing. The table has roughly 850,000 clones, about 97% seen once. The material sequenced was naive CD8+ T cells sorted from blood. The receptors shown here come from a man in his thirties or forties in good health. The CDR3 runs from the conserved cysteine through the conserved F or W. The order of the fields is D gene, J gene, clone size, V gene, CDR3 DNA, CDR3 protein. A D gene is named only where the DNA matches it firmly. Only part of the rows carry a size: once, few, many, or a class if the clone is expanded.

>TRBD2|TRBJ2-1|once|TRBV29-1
TGCAGCGGTGGGCTAGCGGACTACAATGAGCAGTTCTTC
CSGGLADYNEQFF
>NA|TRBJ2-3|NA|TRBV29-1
TGCAGCGTTGAAGGACTGCAGACGACGGATACGCAGTATTTT
CSVEGLQTTDTQYF
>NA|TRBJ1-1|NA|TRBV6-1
TGTGCCAGCAGCCGGGGACTAATGAACACTGAAGCTTTCTTT
CASSRGLMNTEAFF
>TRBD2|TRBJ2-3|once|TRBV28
TGTGCCAGCAGTTCCCTAGCGGGAGATATAGCGGATGGTAGCACAGATACGCAGTATTTT
CASSSLAGDIADGSTDTQYF
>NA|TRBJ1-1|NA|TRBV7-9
TGTGCCAGCAGCCTAGGGTCAGGGCTGCTTACGAACACTGAAGCTTTCTTT
CASSLGSGLLTNTEAFF
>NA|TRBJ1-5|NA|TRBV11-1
TGTGCCAGCAGCTTAGAGGTCGGCGGGTCTTCGCCCCAGCATTTT
CASSLEVGGSSPQHF
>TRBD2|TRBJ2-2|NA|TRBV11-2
TGTGCCAGCACCCCTAGCGGGAGGTACACCGGGGAGCTGTTTTTT
CASTPSGRYTGELFF
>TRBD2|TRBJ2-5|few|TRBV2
TGTGCCAGCAGTGACACTAGCGGGAGTCTCGAGACCCAGTACTTC
CASSDTSGSLETQYF
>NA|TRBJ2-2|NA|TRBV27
TGTGCCAGCAGGGACTTAAATAAAAGGGGGGAGCTGTTTTTT
CASRDLNKRGELFF
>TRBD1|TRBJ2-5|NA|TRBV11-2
TGTGCCAGCAGCCACGCCGACAGGGGGAGGGAGACCCAGTACTTC
CASSHADRGRETQYF
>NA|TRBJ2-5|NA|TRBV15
TGTGCCACCAGCAACAAGAATAGGGAGACCCAGTACTTC
CATSNKNRETQYF
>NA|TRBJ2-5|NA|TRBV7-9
TGTGCCAGCAGCTTACCGTTAGGGCCAGACAGACAAGAGACCCAGTACTTC
CASSLPLGPDRQETQYF
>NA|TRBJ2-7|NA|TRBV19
TGTGCCAGTAGTATAGGGCACGAGCAGTACTTC
CASSIGHEQYF
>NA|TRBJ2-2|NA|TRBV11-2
TGTGCCAGCAGCCTCGTGGGAGGCCTTCTATCCGGGGAGCTGTTTTTT
CASSLVGGLLSGELFF
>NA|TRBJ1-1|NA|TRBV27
TGTGCCAGCAGTCCGGGGACAACCCGGCCTTTCTTT
CASSPGTTRPFF
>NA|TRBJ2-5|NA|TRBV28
TGTGCCAGCAGTTTCCCCCCCCAGGGGTACCCCCAAGAGACCCAGTACTTC
CASSFPPQGYPQETQYF
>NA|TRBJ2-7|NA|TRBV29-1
TGCAGCGTTCCGACAGGGAGGAACTACGAGCAGTACTTC
CSVPTGRNYEQYF
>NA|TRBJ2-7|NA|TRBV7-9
TGTGCCAGCAGCTCCCCCCGCGGGACCCCCAACGACTACGAGCAGTACTTC
CASSSPRGTPNDYEQYF
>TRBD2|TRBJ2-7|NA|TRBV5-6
TGTGCCAGCAGCCCGACGCGGGGGGCTATCTCCTACGAGCAGTACTTC
CASSPTRGAISYEQYF
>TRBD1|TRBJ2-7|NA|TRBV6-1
TGTGCCAGCCGGACAGGGTCTTACGAGCAGTACTTC
CASRTGSYEQYF
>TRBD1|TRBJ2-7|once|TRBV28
TGTGCCAGCAGTACGCCGGGACAGGAGACCTACGAGCAGTACTTC
CASSTPGQETYEQYF
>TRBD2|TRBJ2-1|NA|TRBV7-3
TGTGCCAGCAGCTATAGTTATACCGGGACTAGCGGTGCGAATGAGCAGTTCTTC
CASSYSYTGTSGANEQFF
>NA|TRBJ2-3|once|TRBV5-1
TGCGCCAGCAGCTCGAGAGTACAGGGTGCTGGCACAGATACGCAGTATTTT
CASSSRVQGAGTDTQYF
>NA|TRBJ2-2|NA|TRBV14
TGTGCCAGCAGCCCCGGGGTAGGGCTGTTTTTT
CASSPGVGLFF
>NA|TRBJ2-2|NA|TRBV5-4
TGTGCCAGCCGGGCTGACACCGGGGAGCTGTTTTTT
CASRADTGELFF
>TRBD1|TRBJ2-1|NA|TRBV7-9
TGTGCCAGCAGCTTAGGGACAGGTGTATCCTACAATGAGCAGTTCTTC
CASSLGTGVSYNEQFF
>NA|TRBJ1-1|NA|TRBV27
TGTGCCAGCAGTTTAGGCTCGGGGAACACTGAAGCTTTCTTT
CASSLGSGNTEAFF
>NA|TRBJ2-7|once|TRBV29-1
TGCAGCGTTTTCAGTGGGACCACTTACGAGCAGTACTTC
CSVFSGTTYEQYF
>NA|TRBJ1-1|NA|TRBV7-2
TGTGCCAGCAGCTTAGGCAGGCCAGAAGCTTTCTTT
CASSLGRPEAFF
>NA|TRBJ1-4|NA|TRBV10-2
TGCGCCAGCAGTGAGTCGACACGAAGTGAAAAACTGTTTTTT
CASSESTRSEKLFF
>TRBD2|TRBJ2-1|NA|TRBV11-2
TGTGCCAGCAGCTTCCTTCTAGCGGGAGATCGCAATGAGCAGTTCTTC
CASSFLLAGDRNEQFF
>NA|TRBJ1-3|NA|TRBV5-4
TGTGCCAGCAGCTTGGACCCCGGAGGGGACGGAAACACCATATATTTT
CASSLDPGGDGNTIYF
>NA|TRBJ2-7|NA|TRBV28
TGTGCCAGTTGTCATGAGGGGTTCGGCTCCTACGAGCAGTACTTC
CASCHEGFGSYEQYF
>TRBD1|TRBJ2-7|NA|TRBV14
TGTGCCAGCAGCCCCAATAGACAGGGGGGCTACGAGCAGTACTTC
CASSPNRQGGYEQYF
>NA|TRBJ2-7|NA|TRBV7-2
TGTGCCAGCAGCTTATTGTCATGGGGAGTACGGTACGAGCAGTACTTC
CASSLLSWGVRYEQYF
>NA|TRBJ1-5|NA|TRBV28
TGTGCCAGCAGGCCGTACAGGAGCAGCAATCAGCCCCAGCATTTT
CASRPYRSSNQPQHF
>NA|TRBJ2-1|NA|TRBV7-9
TGTGCCAGCAGCCCCGGTCCCAATGAGCAATTCTTC
CASSPGPNEQFF
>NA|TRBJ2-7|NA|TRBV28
TGTGCCAGCAGTTTCGCGACAGACTCCTACGAGCAGTACTTC
CASSFATDSYEQYF
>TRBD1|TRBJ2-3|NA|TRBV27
TGTGCCAGTACCCCCGTTGGGGACAGGGACACAGATACGCAGTATTTT
CASTPVGDRDTDTQYF
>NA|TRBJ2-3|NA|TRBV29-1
TGCAGCGTTGTTCCTCTTTTGGACGTAGCATTGGATACGCAGTATTTT
CSVVPLLDVALDTQYF
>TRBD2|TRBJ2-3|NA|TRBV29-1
TGCAGCGTATCTAGCGGGGCCGGGCGCACAGATACTCTTGGGCAGTATTTT
CSVSSGAGRTDTLGQYF